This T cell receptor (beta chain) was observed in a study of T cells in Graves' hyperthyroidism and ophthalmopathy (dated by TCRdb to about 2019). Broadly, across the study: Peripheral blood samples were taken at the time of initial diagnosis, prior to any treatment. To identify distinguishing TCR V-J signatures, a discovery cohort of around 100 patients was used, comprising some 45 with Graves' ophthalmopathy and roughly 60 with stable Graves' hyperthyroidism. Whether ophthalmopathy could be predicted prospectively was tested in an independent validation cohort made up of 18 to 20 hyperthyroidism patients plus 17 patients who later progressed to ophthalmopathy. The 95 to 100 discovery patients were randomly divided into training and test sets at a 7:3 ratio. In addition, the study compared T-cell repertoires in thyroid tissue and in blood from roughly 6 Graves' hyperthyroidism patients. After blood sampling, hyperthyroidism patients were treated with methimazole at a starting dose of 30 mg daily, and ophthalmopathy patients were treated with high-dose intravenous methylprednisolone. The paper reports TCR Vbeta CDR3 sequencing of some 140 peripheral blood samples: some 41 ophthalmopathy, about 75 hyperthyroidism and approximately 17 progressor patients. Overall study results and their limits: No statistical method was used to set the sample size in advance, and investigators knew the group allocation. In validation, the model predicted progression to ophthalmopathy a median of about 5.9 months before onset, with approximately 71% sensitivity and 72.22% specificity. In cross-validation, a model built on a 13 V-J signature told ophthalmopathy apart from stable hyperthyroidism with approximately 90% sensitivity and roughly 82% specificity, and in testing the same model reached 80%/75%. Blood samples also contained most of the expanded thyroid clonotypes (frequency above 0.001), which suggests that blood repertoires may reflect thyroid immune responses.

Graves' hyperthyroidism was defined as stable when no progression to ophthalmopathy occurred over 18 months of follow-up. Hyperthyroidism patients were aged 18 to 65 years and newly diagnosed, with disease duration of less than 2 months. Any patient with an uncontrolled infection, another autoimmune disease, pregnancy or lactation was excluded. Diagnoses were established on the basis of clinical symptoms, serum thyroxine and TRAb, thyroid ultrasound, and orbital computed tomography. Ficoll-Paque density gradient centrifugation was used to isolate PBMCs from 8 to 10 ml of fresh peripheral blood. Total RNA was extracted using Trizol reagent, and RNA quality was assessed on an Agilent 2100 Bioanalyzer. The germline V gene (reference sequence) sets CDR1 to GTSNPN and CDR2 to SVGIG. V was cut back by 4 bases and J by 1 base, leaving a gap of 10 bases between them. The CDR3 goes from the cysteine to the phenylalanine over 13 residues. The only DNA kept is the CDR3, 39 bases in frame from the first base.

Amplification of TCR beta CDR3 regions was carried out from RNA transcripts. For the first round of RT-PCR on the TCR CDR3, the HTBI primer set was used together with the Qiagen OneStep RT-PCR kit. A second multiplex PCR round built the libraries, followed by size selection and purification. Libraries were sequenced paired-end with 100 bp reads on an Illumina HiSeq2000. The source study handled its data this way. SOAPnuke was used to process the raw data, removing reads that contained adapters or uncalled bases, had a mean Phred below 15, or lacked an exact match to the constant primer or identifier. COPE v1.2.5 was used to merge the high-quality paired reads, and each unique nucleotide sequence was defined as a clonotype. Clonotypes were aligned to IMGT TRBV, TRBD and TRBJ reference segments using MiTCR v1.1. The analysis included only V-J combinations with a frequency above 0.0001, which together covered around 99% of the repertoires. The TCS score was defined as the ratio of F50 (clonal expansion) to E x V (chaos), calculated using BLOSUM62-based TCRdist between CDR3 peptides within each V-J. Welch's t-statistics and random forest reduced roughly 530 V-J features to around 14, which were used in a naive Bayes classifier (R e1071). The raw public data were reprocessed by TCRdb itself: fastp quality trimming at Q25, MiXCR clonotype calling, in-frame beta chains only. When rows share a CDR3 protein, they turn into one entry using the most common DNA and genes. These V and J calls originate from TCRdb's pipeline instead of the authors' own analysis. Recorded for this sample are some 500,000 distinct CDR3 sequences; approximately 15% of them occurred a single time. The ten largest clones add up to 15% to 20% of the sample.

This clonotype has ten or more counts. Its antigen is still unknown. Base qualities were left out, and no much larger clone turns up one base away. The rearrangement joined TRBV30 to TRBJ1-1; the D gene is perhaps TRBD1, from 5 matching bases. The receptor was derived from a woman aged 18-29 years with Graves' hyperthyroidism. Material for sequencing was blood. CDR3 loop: CAWKGFRNTEAFF. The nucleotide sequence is TGTGCCTGGAAGGGGTTTAGGAACACTGAAGCTTTCTTT.